These 3 T cell receptor beta chains were all obtained from the same sample, sequenced in a study of response to subunit inactivated influenza vaccine. TCRdb analysed the RT-PCR reads with MiXCR anew, one entry per CDR3 protein. The sample includes around 650,000 distinct CDR3 sequences, approximately 15% of them seen just once. The specimen comprised PBMCs from blood, sampled less than 13 days after vaccination. The receptors come from a man aged 45 to 65 who received an inactivated influenza vaccine.

This chain joins TRBV7-6 and TRBJ2-5; 8 bases match TRBD1. Unmatched junction bases numbered 5, after V lost 1 base and J lost 4 bases. CDR1 and CDR2 (germline): SGHVS, FNYEAQ. This CDR3 comprises 15 residues. The CDR3 reads CASSLGKGTGETQYF. The CDR3 nucleotides are TGTGCCAGCAGCTTAGGTAAAGGGACAGGAGAGACCCAGTACTTC.

The V call is TRBV28, the J call TRBJ2-3; 11 bases agree with TRBD2. This CDR3 has 15 residues. The germline V gene encodes CDR1 MDHEN and CDR2 SYDVKM. Trimming took 3 bases from V and 4 from J; bases not matched to a gene: 3. CDR3 in amino acids: CASSFSGRAPDTQYF. CDR3 DNA: TGTGCCAGCAGTTTTAGCGGGAGGGCTCCAGATACGCAGTATTTT. Drawing the rest from reference TRBV28 and TRBJ2-3, the complete variable domain is DVKVTQSSRYLVKRTGEKVFLECVQDMDHENMFWYRQDPGLGLRLIYFSYDVKMKEKGDIPEGYSVSREKKERFSLILESASTNQTSMYLCASSFSGRAPDTQYFGPGTRLTVL.

This sequence joins TRBV12-5 and TRBJ2-1, with D tentatively TRBD1 or TRBD2 (7 bases each). Germline loops: CDR1 LGHNT, CDR2 FRNRAP. Trimming pared 2 bases from V and 3 bases from J, leaving 14 bases between. The CDR3 length is 16 residues. DNA for the CDR3: TGTGCTAGTGGTTTGTGGAGCGGGACAGTCTACAATGAGCAGTTCTTC. Residues: CASGLWSGTVYNEQFF.